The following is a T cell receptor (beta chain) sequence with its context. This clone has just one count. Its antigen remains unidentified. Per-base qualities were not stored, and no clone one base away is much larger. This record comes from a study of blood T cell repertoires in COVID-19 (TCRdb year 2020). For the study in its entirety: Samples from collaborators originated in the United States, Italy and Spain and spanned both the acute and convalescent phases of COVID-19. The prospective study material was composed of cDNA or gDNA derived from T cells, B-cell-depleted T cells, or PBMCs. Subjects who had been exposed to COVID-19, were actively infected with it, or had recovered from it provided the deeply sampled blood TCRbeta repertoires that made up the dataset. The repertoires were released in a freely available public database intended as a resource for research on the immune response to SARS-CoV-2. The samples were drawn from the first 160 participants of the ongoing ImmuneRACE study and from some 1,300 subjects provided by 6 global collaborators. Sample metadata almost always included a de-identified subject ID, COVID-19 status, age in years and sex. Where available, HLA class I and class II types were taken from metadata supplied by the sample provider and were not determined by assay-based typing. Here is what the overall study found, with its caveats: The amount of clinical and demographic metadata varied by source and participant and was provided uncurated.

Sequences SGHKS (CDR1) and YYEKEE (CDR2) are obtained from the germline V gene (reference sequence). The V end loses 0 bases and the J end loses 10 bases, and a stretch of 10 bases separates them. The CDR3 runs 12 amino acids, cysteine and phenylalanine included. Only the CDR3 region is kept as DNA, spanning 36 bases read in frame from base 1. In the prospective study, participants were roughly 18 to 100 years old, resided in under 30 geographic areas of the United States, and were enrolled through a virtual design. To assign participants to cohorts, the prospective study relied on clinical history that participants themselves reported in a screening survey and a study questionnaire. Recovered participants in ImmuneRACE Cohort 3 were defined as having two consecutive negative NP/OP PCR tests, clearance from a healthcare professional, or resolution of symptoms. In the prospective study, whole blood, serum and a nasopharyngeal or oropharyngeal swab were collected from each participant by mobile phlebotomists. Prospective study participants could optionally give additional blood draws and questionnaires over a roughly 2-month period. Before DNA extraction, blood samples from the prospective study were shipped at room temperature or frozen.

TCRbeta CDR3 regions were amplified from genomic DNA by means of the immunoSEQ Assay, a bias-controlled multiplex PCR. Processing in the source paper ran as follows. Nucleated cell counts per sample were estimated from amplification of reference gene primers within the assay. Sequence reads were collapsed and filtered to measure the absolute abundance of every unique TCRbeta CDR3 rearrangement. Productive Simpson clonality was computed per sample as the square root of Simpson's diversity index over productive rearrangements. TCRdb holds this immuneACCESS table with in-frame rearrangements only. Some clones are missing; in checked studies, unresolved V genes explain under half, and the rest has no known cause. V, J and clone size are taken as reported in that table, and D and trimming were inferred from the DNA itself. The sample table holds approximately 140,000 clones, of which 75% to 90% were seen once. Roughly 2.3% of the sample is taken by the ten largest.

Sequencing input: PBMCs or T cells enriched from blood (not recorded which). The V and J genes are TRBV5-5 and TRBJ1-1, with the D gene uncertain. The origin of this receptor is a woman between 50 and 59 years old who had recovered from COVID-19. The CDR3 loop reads CASSLGEGVAFF. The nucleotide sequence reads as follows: TGTGCCAGCAGCTTGGGGGAGGGCGTAGCTTTCTTT. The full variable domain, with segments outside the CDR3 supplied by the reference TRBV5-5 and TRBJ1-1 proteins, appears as DAGVTQSPTHLIKTRGQQVTLRCSPISGHKSVSWYQQVLGQGPQFIFQYYEKEERGRGNFPDRFSARQFPNYSSELNVNALLLGDSALYLCASSLGEGVAFFGQGTRLTVV.